These T cell receptor beta chains were read from a single sample in a study of cytomegalovirus exposure and HLA in healthy donors. Clones were sequenced by immunoSEQ multiplex PCR, and TCRdb holds only the in-frame ones, with some missing. The sample data list over 150,000 clones. What was sequenced was PBMCs. Receptor source: a boy aged 5 to 17 in good health and CMV-seronegative. The CDR3 runs from the conserved cysteine through the conserved F or W. Each record gives: D gene, V gene, J gene, CDR3 DNA, CDR3 protein. The D gene is left open where the match is weak.

D: TRBD1; V: TRBV9; J: TRBJ2-7; DNA: TGTGCCAGCAGCGAAGGGACAGGAACCAACTACGAGCAGTACTTC; CDR3: CASSEGTGTNYEQYF
D: -; V: TRBV7-9; J: TRBJ1-6; DNA: TGTGCCAGCAGCTTAGATGGGGGTGGGACAATGGTGCGACCCCTCCACTTT; CDR3: CASSLDGGGTMVRPLHF
D: TRBD1; V: TRBV29-1; J: TRBJ1-2; DNA: TGCAGCGTTGGCCCGGGACAGGAGGATCTATGGTCTGACTACACCTTC; CDR3: CSVGPGQEDLWSDYTF
D: -; V: TRBV28; J: TRBJ1-4; DNA: TGTGCCAGCAGTTTCCCCGATGAAAAACTGTTTTTT; CDR3: CASSFPDEKLFF
D: TRBD1; V: TRBV28; J: TRBJ1-1; DNA: TGTGCCAGCAGTTTAGCAGGGGGAGGAACTGAAGCTTTCTTT; CDR3: CASSLAGGGTEAFF
D: TRBD1; V: TRBV30; J: TRBJ2-2; DNA: TGTGCCTGGAGTGGTCAGGGGGTGAACACCGGGGAGCTGTTTTTT; CDR3: CAWSGQGVNTGELFF
D: -; V: TRBV7-8; J: TRBJ2-2; DNA: TGTGCCAGCAGCTTAACGACAGGAGCCCCGGGGGAGCTGTTTTTT; CDR3: CASSLTTGAPGELFF
D: -; V: TRBV5-1; J: TRBJ2-3; DNA: TGCGCCAGCAGCCCACGCAGGGGTGATACGCAGTATTTT; CDR3: CASSPRRGDTQYF
D: -; V: TRBV27; J: TRBJ2-4; DNA: TGTGCCAGCAGCCCATTGGGGGGAGGAAACATTCAGTACTTC; CDR3: CASSPLGGGNIQYF
D: -; V: TRBV5-1; J: TRBJ1-1; DNA: TGCGCCAGCAGCCGAACGACAACCAACACTGAAGCTTTCTTT; CDR3: CASSRTTTNTEAFF
D: TRBD1; V: TRBV7-9; J: TRBJ2-7; DNA: TGTGCCAGCAGCCCGGACAGGGGGCGCATCTACGAGCAGTACTTC; CDR3: CASSPDRGRIYEQYF
D: TRBD2; V: TRBV6-6; J: TRBJ2-7; DNA: TGTGCCAGCAGTGGGGCCCGGGGTGCGGGGGAGAACGAGCAGTACTTC; CDR3: CASSGARGAGENEQYF